Listed below are T cell receptor beta chains from one sample, sequenced in a study of T cell repertoires in cytomegalovirus infection. Antigen specificity for these receptors is unknown. TCRdb recomputed calls from the reads with MiXCR, one row per CDR3 protein. The profile shows around 120,000 distinct CDR3 sequences, 20% to 30% of them singletons. The specimen was PBMCs, sequenced either directly or after in vitro stimulation (not recorded which). The receptors here all came from a human donor in good health (CMV status not recorded). Some clones in this sample may be carry-over from other donors' samples. CDR3s include the opening cysteine and the closing phenylalanine or tryptophan. D genes are given only for firm matches. Where a row states a size, it is once, few, many or the class of an expanded clone; other rows omit it.

V gene: TRBV5-1; D gene: TRBD1; clone size: -; J gene: TRBJ2-5; CDR3 protein: CASSLTGTDWETQYF; CDR3 DNA: TGCGCCAGCAGCTTGACCGGGACAGATTGGGAGACCCAGTACTTC
V gene: TRBV6-5; D gene: -; clone size: many; J gene: TRBJ1-2; CDR3 protein: CASSYSPTVGGYTF; CDR3 DNA: TGTGCCAGCAGTTACTCGCCTACGGTCGGCGGCTACACCTTC
V gene: TRBV7-6; D gene: TRBD2; clone size: once; J gene: TRBJ2-2; CDR3 protein: CAGTSGSTGELFF; CDR3 DNA: TGTGCTGGGACTAGCGGGAGCACCGGGGAGCTGTTTTTT
V gene: TRBV7-9; D gene: -; clone size: few; J gene: TRBJ1-1; CDR3 protein: CASSSLRGPSEAFF; CDR3 DNA: TGTGCCAGCAGCTCTCTAAGGGGCCCCTCCGAAGCTTTCTTT
V gene: TRBV4-3; D gene: -; clone size: few; J gene: TRBJ1-5; CDR3 protein: CASSQGASNQPQHF; CDR3 DNA: TGCGCCAGCAGCCAAGGCGCAAGCAATCAGCCCCAGCATTTT
V gene: TRBV11-3; D gene: -; clone size: -; J gene: TRBJ2-1; CDR3 protein: CASSLDGLAAQFF; CDR3 DNA: TGTGCCAGCAGCTTAGATGGGCTAGCTGCGCAGTTCTTC
V gene: TRBV29-1; D gene: -; clone size: -; J gene: TRBJ1-3; CDR3 protein: CSVERDKKNTIYF; CDR3 DNA: TGCAGCGTTGAAAGGGACAAAAAAAACACCATATATTTT
V gene: TRBV18; D gene: TRBD2; clone size: few; J gene: TRBJ2-7; CDR3 protein: CASSPPSGNTYEQYF; CDR3 DNA: TGTGCCAGCTCACCACCGAGCGGGAACACGTACGAGCAGTACTTC
V gene: TRBV28; D gene: TRBD1; clone size: -; J gene: TRBJ2-3; CDR3 protein: CASSLGTASTDTQYF; CDR3 DNA: TGTGCCAGCAGTTTAGGGACAGCCAGCACAGATACGCAGTATTTT
V gene: TRBV4-1; D gene: -; clone size: -; J gene: TRBJ2-1; CDR3 protein: CASSQVGSFYNEQFF; CDR3 DNA: TGCGCCAGCAGCCAAGTCGGGTCATTTTACAATGAGCAGTTCTTC
V gene: TRBV29-1; D gene: -; clone size: few; J gene: TRBJ2-3; CDR3 protein: CSVEMGEGTDTQYF; CDR3 DNA: TGCAGCGTTGAAATGGGGGAGGGCACAGATACGCAGTATTTT
V gene: TRBV27; D gene: TRBD1; clone size: -; J gene: TRBJ1-1; CDR3 protein: CASSLPDRGAEAFF; CDR3 DNA: TGTGCCAGCAGCTTACCCGACAGGGGGGCTGAAGCTTTCTTT
V gene: TRBV28; D gene: -; clone size: -; J gene: TRBJ2-1; CDR3 protein: CATTADPSSPNYNEQFF; CDR3 DNA: TGTGCCACCACAGCGGACCCCTCATCCCCAAACTACAATGAGCAGTTCTTC
V gene: TRBV24-1; D gene: TRBD2; clone size: -; J gene: TRBJ2-6; CDR3 protein: CATRWTSGAFGANVLTF; CDR3 DNA: TGTGCCACCAGGTGGACTAGCGGCGCTTTTGGGGCCAACGTCCTGACTTTC
V gene: TRBV25-1; D gene: -; clone size: few; J gene: TRBJ1-2; CDR3 protein: CASSAISNYGYTF; CDR3 DNA: TGTGCCAGCAGTGCGATCTCTAACTATGGCTACACCTTC
V gene: TRBV7-2; D gene: -; clone size: many; J gene: TRBJ1-5; CDR3 protein: CASGSQQGSNQPQHF; CDR3 DNA: TGTGCCAGCGGGTCCCAACAGGGCAGCAATCAGCCCCAGCATTTT
V gene: TRBV7-8; D gene: TRBD2; clone size: few; J gene: TRBJ2-1; CDR3 protein: CASSLRPAGGPGNEQFF; CDR3 DNA: TGTGCCAGCAGCCTTAGGCCAGCGGGAGGGCCTGGGAATGAGCAGTTCTTC
V gene: TRBV28; D gene: -; clone size: few; J gene: TRBJ2-5; CDR3 protein: CASRPIGGGETQYF; CDR3 DNA: TGTGCCAGCAGGCCAATTGGCGGTGGCGAGACCCAGTACTTC
V gene: TRBV28; D gene: -; clone size: few; J gene: TRBJ1-3; CDR3 protein: CASSSGTDSGNTIYF; CDR3 DNA: TGTGCCAGCAGTTCGGGGACGGACTCTGGAAACACCATATATTTT
V gene: TRBV7-2; D gene: -; clone size: many; J gene: TRBJ1-2; CDR3 protein: CASMPSGALGGYTF; CDR3 DNA: TGTGCCAGCATGCCAAGTGGGGCGCTCGGTGGCTACACCTTC
V gene: TRBV19; D gene: -; clone size: -; J gene: TRBJ2-2; CDR3 protein: CASSIKLTGELFF; CDR3 DNA: TGTGCCAGTAGTATAAAGCTCACCGGGGAGCTGTTTTTT
V gene: TRBV12-3/TRBV12-4; D gene: -; clone size: few; J gene: TRBJ2-4; CDR3 protein: CASSFPKNIQYF; CDR3 DNA: TGTGCCAGCAGTTTTCCCAAAAACATTCAGTACTTC
V gene: TRBV7-2; D gene: -; clone size: -; J gene: TRBJ2-5; CDR3 protein: CASSIQKRETQYF; CDR3 DNA: TGTGCCAGCAGCATACAAAAACGGGAGACCCAGTACTTC
V gene: TRBV12-3/TRBV12-4; D gene: TRBD2; clone size: few; J gene: TRBJ2-1; CDR3 protein: CASSSSGGSSSYNEQFF; CDR3 DNA: TGTGCCAGCAGTTCCTCGGGGGGATCGAGCTCCTACAATGAGCAGTTCTTC
V gene: TRBV6-2/TRBV6-3; D gene: -; clone size: -; J gene: TRBJ2-5; CDR3 protein: CASSSWRESQETQYF; CDR3 DNA: TGTGCCAGCAGTTCGTGGAGGGAAAGTCAAGAGACCCAGTACTTC
V gene: TRBV19; D gene: TRBD2; clone size: few; J gene: TRBJ2-1; CDR3 protein: CASGSGTSGRWGYNEQFF; CDR3 DNA: TGTGCCAGCGGATCCGGGACTAGCGGGAGATGGGGTTACAATGAGCAGTTCTTC
V gene: TRBV28; D gene: -; clone size: -; J gene: TRBJ1-1; CDR3 protein: CASSLSPDTFVRLVAFF; CDR3 DNA: TGTGCCAGCAGTTTATCCCCCGACACTTTCGTGAGACTTGTAGCTTTCTTT
V gene: TRBV19; D gene: -; clone size: few; J gene: TRBJ2-1; CDR3 protein: CASSIPHNEQFF; CDR3 DNA: TGTGCCAGTAGTATTCCTCACAATGAGCAGTTCTTC